The 22 T cell receptor beta chains below all came from one sample that was sequenced in a study of T-cell memory formation after mild COVID-19. Each CDR3 protein is one row after TCRdb ran MiXCR on the 5' RACE reads. There are around 420,000 distinct CDR3 sequences in the sample; approximately 25% occur only once, and 8.8% lies in the top ten. The sequencing input was PBMCs or a T cell subset sorted from them (not recorded which). Source of these receptors: an adult woman who had mild COVID-19 (a few samples of this study predate the infection). Cell type and time point are not known.

The table lists this clonotype with a few counts. The V gene is TRBV6-6, the J gene TRBJ1-1; TRBD1 matches 10 bases. The CDR3 runs 15 residues. CDR1 is MNHNY and CDR2 is SVGAGI in the germline V gene (reference sequence). V gave up 2 bases and J gave up 6 bases; unmatched junction bases: 6. This chain's CDR3 is CASSYPGTGVPEAFF. The DNA of the CDR3 is TGTGCCAGCAGTTACCCGGGGACAGGGGTCCCTGAAGCTTTCTTT.

This clonotype was recorded a few times. The chain recombines TRBV6-4 with TRBJ1-5; D is unclear. CDR1 MRHNA and CDR2 SNTAGT come from the germline V gene. With 2 bases removed from V and 2 bases from J, the gap between germline ends came to 10 bases. The CDR3 extends over 15 amino acids. Written as DNA, the CDR3 is TGTGCCAGCAGTGACGGATCTGGCGGCAATCAGCCCCAGCATTTT. Translation: CASSDGSGGNQPQHF.

The J gene is TRBJ1-1, the V gene TRBV19, with unresolved D. Per germline, CDR1 LNHDA and CDR2 SQIVND (reference sequence). This CDR3 region has 13 residues. V lost 3 bases and J lost 4, with 9 bases in between. CDR3 in DNA: TGTGCCAGTAGTATGAGGGTCAGCACTGAAGCTTTCTTT. Translating gives CASSMRVSTEAFF.

V and J are TRBV12-3 or TRBV12-4 and TRBJ2-7; D perhaps matches TRBD2 (7 bases). The CDR3 runs 16 residues. V was trimmed by 6 bases and J by 5 bases, leaving 23 bases between them. This CDR3 is CASRGGNFRGANEQYF. In nucleotides, the CDR3 is TGTGCCAGCAGGGGGGGGAATTTCAGGGGCGCCAACGAGCAGTACTTC.

CDR3 region: CASSPGTVTSYEQYF. DNA for the CDR3: TGCGCCAGCAGCCCGGGGACGGTCACCTCCTACGAGCAGTACTTC. This sequence joins TRBV5-1 and TRBJ2-7, with D possibly being TRBD1 or TRBD2 (5 bases each). Germline V lookup: CDR1 SGHRS, CDR2 YFSETQ. V dropped 4 bases and J dropped 0 bases, with 14 bases sitting between them. The CDR3 loop spans 15 amino acids.

The chain employs TRBV3-1 and TRBJ1-1; 7 nucleotides match TRBD1. CDR1 and CDR2 from the germline V gene are LGHDT and YNNKEL (reference sequence). There are 16 residues in the CDR3. After removal of 0 bases from V and 1 base from J, the junction contained 5 bases not matched to a gene. This CDR3 reads CASSQDQGGPNTEAFF. The CDR3 region has the DNA TGTGCCAGCAGCCAAGATCAAGGGGGCCCGAACACTGAAGCTTTCTTT.

This clonotype was seen a few times. The rearrangement links TRBV7-3 to TRBJ2-1, with D perhaps TRBD1 (5 bases). Germline V lookup: CDR1 SGHTA, CDR2 FQGTGA. Trimming stripped 5 bases from V and 9 bases from J, with 14 bases between. This CDR3 comprises 13 residues. CDR3 protein: CASSQNGRGEQFF. CDR3 sequence (DNA): TGTGCCAGCAGCCAAAACGGAAGGGGTGAGCAGTTCTTC. The full variable domain, its missing parts supplied by reference TRBV7-3 and TRBJ2-1, is GAGVSQTPSNKVTEKGKYVELRCDPISGHTALYWYRQSLGQGPEFLIYFQGTGAADDSGLPNDRFFAVRPEGSVSTLKIQRTERGDSAVYLCASSQNGRGEQFFGPGTRLTVL.

The V gene is TRBV15, the J gene TRBJ2-5, with 9 bases that match TRBD2. With V trimmed by 5 bases and J by 4 bases, 8 bases remained unmatched. The CDR3 extends over 15 amino acids. Germline CDR1 reads LNHNV; CDR2 reads YYDKDF (reference sequence). The CDR3 region has the DNA TGTGCCACCAGCCCAAGGACTAGCGTTGCAGAGACCCAGTACTTC. Protein product: CATSPRTSVAETQYF.

In this sample, this clonotype turned up a few times. The chain combines TRBV6-2 or TRBV6-3 with TRBJ1-2; no definite D call. Germline CDR1 MNHEY, CDR2 SVGEGT. The CDR3 is 11 amino acids. The V gene lost 5 bases and the J gene lost 5 bases, with 6 bases spanning the gap. The CDR3 is CASSPDYGYTF. The CDR3 nucleotides are TGTGCCAGCAGTCCCGATTATGGCTACACCTTC.

This clonotype occurred a few times. V gene TRBV7-3 combines with J gene TRBJ1-1; D gene uncertain. V gave up 5 bases and J gave up 1 base, with 14 bases separating them. There are 15 residues in the CDR3. CDR1 and CDR2 (germline): SGHTA, FQGTGA. This chain's CDR3 is CASSKYGRGNTEAFF. The CDR3, as DNA: TGTGCCAGCAGCAAATATGGGCGTGGGAACACTGAAGCTTTCTTT.

This clonotype was seen a handful of times. The gene calls are TRBV5-1 and TRBJ1-4; D not resolved. V gave up 0 bases and J gave up 12 bases, with 6 bases separating them. CDR3 size: 11 residues. From germline, CDR1 is SGHRS and CDR2 YFSETQ. The DNA of the CDR3 is TGCGCCAGCAGCTTGGGGGCCGAACTGTTTTTT. This codes for CASSLGAELFF.

This rearrangement joins TRBV15 to TRBJ2-1; 9 positions agree with TRBD1. Germline-derived CDR1 and CDR2 are LNHNV and YYDKDF (reference sequence). V shed 5 bases and J 7 bases; nucleotides not matched to a gene: 6. This CDR3 is 14 amino acids long. The CDR3 nucleotides read TGTGCCACCAGCCTGGACAGGGGATGGAATGAGCAGTTCTTC. Its translation: CATSLDRGWNEQFF.

This clonotype has a count of ten or more. J is TRBJ1-2 and V is TRBV12-3 or TRBV12-4; TRBD1 agrees at 7 bases. V was clipped by 6 bases and J by 1 base; unmatched bases: 11. The CDR3 loop spans 16 amino acids. CDR3 region: CASRPTGTGFNYGYTF. The CDR3 region has the DNA TGTGCCAGCAGGCCGACAGGGACTGGGTTTAACTATGGCTACACCTTC.

The gene calls are TRBV6-1 and TRBJ1-5; D is perhaps TRBD1 (5 bases). This CDR3 has 16 amino acids. Germline CDR1 and CDR2: MNHNS and SASEGT. Trimming cost V 5 bases and J 6 bases, with 20 bases left between them. CDR3 sequence: CASSIELDGGGQPQHF. The DNA of the CDR3 is TGTGCCAGCAGTATTGAGTTGGACGGGGGGGGTCAGCCCCAGCATTTT.

This clonotype was observed a handful of times. The rearrangement uses TRBV21-1 and TRBJ2-5. TRBV21-1 counts as a pseudogene. The CDR3 runs 18 residues. The CDR3 sequence: CASSINYLRTEREETQYF. The DNA for the CDR3 is TGTGCCAGCAGCATAAATTATCTCCGGACGGAGAGAGAGGAGACCCAGTACTTC.

This clonotype was seen a handful of times. V usage is TRBV5-1 and J usage is TRBJ2-7; D ambiguous. V lost 2 bases, J lost 0 bases, and 6 bases lay in between. The CDR3 is 13 amino acids. The germline V gene encodes CDR1 SGHRS and CDR2 YFSETQ. DNA of the CDR3: TGCGCCAGCAGCTTCGACAACTCCTACGAGCAGTACTTC. This gives the protein CASSFDNSYEQYF. The variable domain in full, completed from reference TRBV5-1 and TRBJ2-7, reads KAGVTQTPRYLIKTRGQQVTLSCSPISGHRSVSWYQQTPGQGLQFLFEYFSETQRNKGNFPGRFSGRQFSNSRSEMNVSTLELGDSALYLCASSFDNSYEQYFGPGTRLTVT.

With regard to this clonotype: One junction end does not reproduce the germline sequence, and a read error may be involved. The gene calls are TRBV9 and TRBJ2-6; D may be TRBD1 (5 bases). The CDR3 length is 16 residues. Germline V gives CDR1 SGDLS, CDR2 YYNGEE. The CDR3 loop is CASSSREGAGANVLTF. In DNA, the CDR3 is TGTGCAAGCAGCTCCCGTGAAGGGGCTGGGGCCAACGTCCTGACTTTC.

V usage is TRBV20-1 and J usage is TRBJ2-5, with 7 bases lining up with TRBD2. V shed 4 bases, J shed 1 base, and the junction held 6 bases outside the gene matches. CDR1 and CDR2 from the germline V gene are DFQATT and SNEGSKA (reference sequence). The CDR3 sequence is 14 residues long. DNA of the CDR3: TGCAGTGCTAAGCGGGGCGGCACCCAAGAGACCCAGTACTTC. As protein: CSAKRGGTQETQYF.

This clonotype was recorded once. This sequence joins TRBV20-1 and TRBJ1-4, with D unclear. The CDR3 has 14 residues. Germline V lookup: CDR1 DFQATT, CDR2 SNEGSKA (reference sequence). Trimming pared 2 bases from V and 5 bases from J, leaving 12 bases between. The CDR3 region is CSARYWTFNEKLFF. In nucleotides, the CDR3 is TGCAGTGCTAGATATTGGACCTTCAATGAAAAACTGTTTTTT.

This clonotype occurred many times. The chain carries TRBV7-6 and TRBJ2-1; unclear D gene. The CDR3 runs 15 residues. In germline, CDR1 is SGHVS, CDR2 FNYEAQ. The V and J ends lost 1 base and 0 bases respectively, with 7 bases between them. CDR3 nucleotides: TGTGCCAGCAGCTTAGGCGATAGCTCCTACAATGAGCAGTTCTTC. Protein sequence: CASSLGDSSYNEQFF.

This clonotype was seen repeatedly, ten times or more. The chain carries TRBV5-5 and TRBJ2-3; no reliable D call. The CDR3 spans 13 residues. Germline-derived CDR1 and CDR2 are SGHKS and YYEKEE (reference sequence). Deletions cut 0 bases from V and 6 bases from J, with 8 bases between. CDR3 protein: CASSLVWDDTQYF. The CDR3 DNA follows: TGTGCCAGCAGCTTGGTGTGGGATGATACGCAGTATTTT. Full variable domain (rest looked up from reference TRBV5-5 and TRBJ2-3): DAGVTQSPTHLIKTRGQQVTLRCSPISGHKSVSWYQQVLGQGPQFIFQYYEKEERGRGNFPDRFSARQFPNYSSELNVNALLLGDSALYLCASSLVWDDTQYFGPGTRLTVL.

The CDR3 bases are TGTGCCAGCAGCGAACGGCTCACCGGGGAGCTGTTTTTT. Translation: CASSERLTGELFF. J is TRBJ2-2 and V is TRBV7-8; D gene ambiguous. Looked up from germline, CDR1 is SGHVS and CDR2 is FQNEAQ. This CDR3 is built from 13 residues. V was shortened by 5 bases and J by 4 bases, with 8 bases between the two germline ends.